Below are 9 T cell receptor beta chains sequenced from a single sample in a study of T-cell reconstitution after alpha-beta-depleted transplantation in children. During its preparation, the TCRbeta library received unique molecular identifiers. One entry per CDR3 protein results from TCRdb running MiXCR on the PCR reads. This repertoire shows 530,000 or so distinct CDR3 sequences, approximately 30% found once; its top ten account for 36%. This specimen consisted of PBMCs, obtained before TCRalphabeta/CD19-depleted stem cell transplant. These receptors all stem from a boy in the first two years of life with Wiskott-Aldrich syndrome, due to receive a stem cell transplant.

Only a few counts were recorded for this clonotype. This chain links TRBV3-1 with TRBJ2-2; 7 bases are a match to TRBD2. CDR1 and CDR2 from the germline V gene are LGHDT and YNNKEL (reference sequence). Trimming took 1 base from V and 3 from J; bases not matched to a gene: 11. The CDR3 covers 18 residues. The CDR3 loop reads CASSQVWGGGPDTGELFF. The CDR3 nucleotides are TGTGCCAGCAGCCAAGTCTGGGGGGGAGGACCCGACACCGGGGAGCTGTTTTTT.

This chain links TRBV2 with TRBJ2-2, with 11 bases fitting TRBD2. Germline assignment: CDR1 SNHLY and CDR2 FYNNEI. The CDR3 is 16 amino acids. V lost 6 bases, J lost 5 bases, and 8 bases stayed unmatched. Written as DNA, the CDR3 is TGTGCCAGCAGCAGTAGCGGGAGGGCCTTAACCGGGGAGCTGTTTTTT. Its protein product is CASSSSGRALTGELFF.

The rearrangement joins TRBV11-2 to TRBJ2-3, with 13 bases that match TRBD2. From germline, CDR1 is SGHAT and CDR2 FQNNGV. This CDR3 has 20 residues. The ends lost 5 bases at V and 6 bases at J; junction bases unmatched: 20. The CDR3 loop reads CASSPQTLTTSGRAWDTQYF. The CDR3 DNA reads TGTGCCAGCAGCCCCCAGACCCTAACTACTAGCGGGAGGGCCTGGGATACGCAGTATTTT.

The chain couples TRBV28 to TRBJ2-5; 7 bases match TRBD1. The germline V gene encodes CDR1 MDHEN and CDR2 SYDVKM. The CDR3 has 12 residues. V was pared by 6 bases and J by 6 bases, with 4 bases of the junction left unmatched. As DNA, the CDR3 is TGTGCCAGCAGCACAGGGGACAAGACCCAGTACTTC. This translates into CASSTGDKTQYF.

This clonotype was counted between two and nine times. The rearrangement links TRBV20-1 to TRBJ2-7; tentatively, D is TRBD2 (6 bases). Germline-derived CDR1 and CDR2 are DFQATT and SNEGSKA (reference sequence). This CDR3 has 14 amino acids. Deletions cut 1 base from V and 4 bases from J, with 14 bases between. The CDR3 protein is CSARVAGNVYEQYF. The CDR3 nucleotides read TGCAGTGCTAGAGTTGCGGGAAACGTGTACGAGCAGTACTTC.

This clonotype occurred a few times. The rearrangement joins TRBV5-1 to TRBJ1-1, with D unclear. Germline CDR1 is SGHRS and CDR2 is YFSETQ. The CDR3 totals 16 residues. V was trimmed by 3 bases and J by 7 bases, leaving 22 bases between them. Here the CDR3 DNA reads TGCGCCAGCAGCTGGGGATACAGACCCACGGTGGGTGAAGCTTTCTTT. Translating gives CASSWGYRPTVGEAFF.

This clonotype was detected once. The chain recombines TRBV5-1 with TRBJ2-1, with TRBD2 matching 10 bases. The CDR3 totals 15 residues. J gave up 7 bases and V 4 bases, and 8 bases lay outside the gene matches. The germline gives CDR1 SGHRS, CDR2 YFSETQ. The CDR3 bases are TGCGCCAGCAGCCTCCTAGCGGGAGAACTGAATGAGCAGTTCTTC. Residues: CASSLLAGELNEQFF.

The chain uses TRBV10-3 and TRBJ2-1, with D possibly being TRBD2 (6 bases). The germline V gene encodes CDR1 ENHRY and CDR2 SYGVKD. Trimming pared 4 bases from V and 3 bases from J, leaving 16 bases between. The CDR3 consists of 16 residues. The CDR3 nucleotides are TGTGCCATCAGTGGGTTCGGGGACTCCGTCTACAATGAGCAGTTCTTC. The encoded protein is CAISGFGDSVYNEQFF.

This clonotype turned up a few times. V gene TRBV15 combines with J gene TRBJ2-5; TRBD1 matches 7 bases. This CDR3 contains 14 residues. Germline assignment: CDR1 LNHNV and CDR2 YYDKDF (reference sequence). Germline trimming cut 1 base from V and 4 bases from J; bases unmatched to any gene: 3. CDR3 region: CATSRGGGGETQYF. CDR3 sequence (DNA): TGTGCCACCAGCAGAGGAGGGGGCGGAGAGACCCAGTACTTC.